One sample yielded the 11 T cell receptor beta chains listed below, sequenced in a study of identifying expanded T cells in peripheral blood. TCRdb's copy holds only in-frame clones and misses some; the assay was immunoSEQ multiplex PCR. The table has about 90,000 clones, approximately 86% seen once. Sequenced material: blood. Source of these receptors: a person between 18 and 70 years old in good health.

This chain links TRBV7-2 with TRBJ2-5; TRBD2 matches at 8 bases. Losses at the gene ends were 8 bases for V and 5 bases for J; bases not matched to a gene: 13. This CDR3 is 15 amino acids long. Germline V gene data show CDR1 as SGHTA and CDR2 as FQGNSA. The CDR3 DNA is TGTGCCAGCTCGCGAACAGCGGGGGTTCGGGAGACCCAGTACTTC. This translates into CASSRTAGVRETQYF.

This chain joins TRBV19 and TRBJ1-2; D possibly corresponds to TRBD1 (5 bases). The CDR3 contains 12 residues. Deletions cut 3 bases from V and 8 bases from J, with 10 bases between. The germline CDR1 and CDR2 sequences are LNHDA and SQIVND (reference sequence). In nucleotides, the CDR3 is TGTGCCAGTAGTATCCGGGACGGCGGCTACACCTTC. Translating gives CASSIRDGGYTF. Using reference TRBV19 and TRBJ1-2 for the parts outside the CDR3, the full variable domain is DGGITQSPKYLFRKEGQNVTLSCEQNLNHDAMYWYRQDPGQGLRLIYYSQIVNDFQKGDIAEGYSVSREKKESFPLTVTSAQKNPTAFYLCASSIRDGGYTFGSGTRLTVV.

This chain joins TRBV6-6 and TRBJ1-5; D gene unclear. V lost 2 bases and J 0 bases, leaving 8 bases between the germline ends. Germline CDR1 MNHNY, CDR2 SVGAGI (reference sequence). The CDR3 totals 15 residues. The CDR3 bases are TGTGCCAGCAGTTACCGGGCCTATAGCAATCAGCCCCAGCATTTT. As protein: CASSYRAYSNQPQHF.

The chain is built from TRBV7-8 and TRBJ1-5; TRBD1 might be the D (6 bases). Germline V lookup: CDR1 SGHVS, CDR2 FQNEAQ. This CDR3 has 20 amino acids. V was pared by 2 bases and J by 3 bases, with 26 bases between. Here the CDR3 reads CASSLFPGGRTALHNQPQHF. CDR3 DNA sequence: TGTGCCAGCAGCTTATTCCCGGGAGGTAGGACAGCCCTACACAATCAGCCCCAGCATTTT.

CDR3 nucleotide sequence: TGTGCCGGTCGTCATAGCGGGGGGGCAGGAGATACGCAGTATTTT. It translates to CAGRHSGGAGDTQYF. The chain couples TRBV6-6 to TRBJ2-3; 11 bases map to TRBD2. V trimming: 11 bases; J trimming: 5 bases; junction bases outside the gene matches: 12. Germline CDR1 MNHNY, CDR2 SVGAGI (reference sequence). There are 15 residues in the CDR3.

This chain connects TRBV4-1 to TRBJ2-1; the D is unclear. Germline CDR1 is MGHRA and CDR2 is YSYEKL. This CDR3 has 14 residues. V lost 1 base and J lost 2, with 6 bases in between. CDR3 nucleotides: TGCGCCAGCAGCCAAGGTGGGGCCTACAATGAGCAGTTCTTC. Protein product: CASSQGGAYNEQFF.

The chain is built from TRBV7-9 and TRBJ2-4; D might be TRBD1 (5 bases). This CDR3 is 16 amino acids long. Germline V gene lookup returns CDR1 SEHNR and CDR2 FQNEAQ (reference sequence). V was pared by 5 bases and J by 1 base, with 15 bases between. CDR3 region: CASSDQGFSAKNIQYF. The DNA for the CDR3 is TGTGCCAGCAGCGATCAGGGTTTTTCGGCCAAAAACATTCAGTACTTC.

For the CDR3, the DNA is TGTGCCAGCAGTAGCGACAGGGCGAGAGCTGGAAACACCATATATTTT. It encodes CASSSDRARAGNTIYF. The chain links TRBV6-6 to TRBJ1-3; 7 nucleotides agree with TRBD1. The CDR3 is 16 residues long. Per the germline V gene, CDR1 is MNHNY and CDR2 is SVGAGI (reference sequence). The ends lost 5 bases at V and 2 bases at J; junction bases unmatched: 9.

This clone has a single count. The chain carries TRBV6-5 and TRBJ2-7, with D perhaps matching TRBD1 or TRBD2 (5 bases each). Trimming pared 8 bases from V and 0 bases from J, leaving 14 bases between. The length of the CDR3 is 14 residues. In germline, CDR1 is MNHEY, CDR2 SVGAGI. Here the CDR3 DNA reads TGTGCCAGCGGGGCTCCGGGGTTCTCCTACGAGCAGTACTTC. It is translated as CASGAPGFSYEQYF.

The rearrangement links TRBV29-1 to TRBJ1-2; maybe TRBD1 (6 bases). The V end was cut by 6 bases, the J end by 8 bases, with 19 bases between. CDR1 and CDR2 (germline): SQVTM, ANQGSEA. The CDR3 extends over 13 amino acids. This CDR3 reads CSVIIQGIRGYTF. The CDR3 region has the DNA TGCAGCGTGATAATACAGGGTATCAGAGGCTACACCTTC. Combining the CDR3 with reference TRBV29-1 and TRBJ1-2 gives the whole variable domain SAVISQKPSRDICQRGTSLTIQCQVDSQVTMMFWYRQQPGQSLTLIATANQGSEATYESGFVIDKFPISRPNLTFSTLTVSNMSPEDSSIYLCSVIIQGIRGYTFGSGTRLTVV.

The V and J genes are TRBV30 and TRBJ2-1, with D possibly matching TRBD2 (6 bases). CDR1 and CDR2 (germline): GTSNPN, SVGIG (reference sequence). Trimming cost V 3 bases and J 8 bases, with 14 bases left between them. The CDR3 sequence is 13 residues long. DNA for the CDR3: TGTGCCTGGAGAGACTACGGAGGGGATGAGCAGTTCTTC. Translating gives CAWRDYGGDEQFF.